This TCR beta chain was sequenced for a study of memory CD8 T cells in hepatitis C reinfection. At the level of the study: After reinfection, a couple of primary-infection resolvers became chronically infected. Reinfection meant HCV RNA positivity after two negatives ≥60 days apart.

Germline CDR1 is MNHEY and CDR2 is SMNVEV (reference sequence). The length of the CDR3 is 12 residues. Trimming shortened V by 6 bases and J by 7 bases, and 9 bases separated the two germline ends. Time point here: late/post reinfection, 12 to 24 weeks after detection. Sorted cells were sequenced directly ex vivo without any in vitro expansion. Donors came from people who inject drugs enrolled in HEPCO, Canada. TCRdb's copy holds only in-frame clones and misses some; the assay was immunoSEQ multiplex PCR. The table has approximately 46,000 clones, approximately 89% seen once. The chain links TRBV27 to TRBJ2-2; D is undetermined. The sample taken for sequencing was naive CD8+ T cells sorted from blood. The clonotype originates from a man younger than 35 with hepatitis C virus infection. DNA for the CDR3: TGTGCCAGCAGCACGTACAGCGGGGAGCTGTTTTTT. Protein: CASSTYSGELFF.